Listed below are T cell receptor beta chains from one sample, sequenced in a study of cytomegalovirus exposure and HLA in healthy donors. TCRdb's copy holds only in-frame clones and misses some; the assay was immunoSEQ multiplex PCR. The table shows 100,000 or so clones, with more than 75% occurring only once. The sample consisted of PBMCs. Receptors were obtained from a woman between 50 and 59 years old in good health and CMV-seropositive. CDR3s include the opening cysteine and the closing phenylalanine or tryptophan. A D gene is named only where the DNA matches it firmly. Size is stated for part of the rows, as once, few or many counts, or as a class when the clone is expanded.

TRBJ2-5,TRBD2,TRBV27,-,CASSLGRARRETQYF,TGTGCCAGCAGTTTGGGGAGGGCCCGACGAGAGACCCAGTACTTC
TRBJ2-3,-,TRBV7-3,-,CASSLTGRDTDTQYF,TGTGCCAGCAGCTTAACGGGGCGGGACACAGATACGCAGTATTTT
TRBJ2-1,-,TRBV7-8,-,CASRPRDLYNEQFF,TGTGCCAGCCGACCGCGGGACCTCTACAATGAGCAGTTCTTC
TRBJ2-7,TRBD1,TRBV2,-,CASSEYRGRADEQYF,TGTGCCAGCAGTGAATACAGGGGCCGCGCGGACGAGCAGTACTTC
TRBJ1-1,-,TRBV5-6,-,CASTARWQTDTEAFF,TGTGCCAGCACCGCGAGGTGGCAAACCGACACTGAAGCTTTCTTT
TRBJ2-3,-,TRBV7-2,-,CASSLVGGPDTQYF,TGTGCCAGCAGCTTAGTGGGAGGTCCAGATACGCAGTATTTT
TRBJ1-2,-,TRBV25-1,-,CASSEGQVYGYTF,TGTGCCAGCAGTGAGGGGCAGGTTTATGGCTACACCTTC
TRBJ2-5,-,TRBV5-1,-,CASSLNLGAKGETQYF,TGCGCCAGCAGCTTGAACCTTGGGGCGAAGGGAGAGACCCAGTACTTC
TRBJ2-1,-,TRBV4-2,-,CASSQGAGGSYNEQFF,TGTGCCAGCAGCCAAGGGGCCGGGGGCTCCTACAATGAGCAGTTCTTC
TRBJ1-4,-,TRBV6-1,-,CASSEDIRGFGEKLFF,TGTGCCAGCAGTGAAGACATTAGGGGTTTCGGAGAAAAACTGTTTTTT
TRBJ2-1,TRBD2,TRBV4-1,-,CASSQDRGSGREQLF,TGCGCCAGCAGCCAAGATCGGGGTAGCGGGAGGGAGCAGCTCTTC
TRBJ1-1,-,TRBV2,few,CASTAGATEAFF,TGTGCCAGCACCGCGGGAGCCACTGAAGCTTTCTTT
TRBJ2-1,TRBD2,TRBV27,-,CASSLLGRGLDFDEQFF,TGTGCCAGCAGTTTACTAGGGCGGGGACTAGATTTTGATGAGCAGTTCTTC
TRBJ1-2,TRBD1,TRBV11-2,-,CASSFGTGSGYTF,TGTGCCAGCAGCTTTGGGACAGGGTCAGGCTACACCTTC
TRBJ2-2,TRBD1,TRBV14,-,CASSPSPVGTVGTGELFF,TGTGCCAGCAGCCCCTCCCCTGTCGGGACAGTAGGCACCGGGGAGCTGTTTTTT
TRBJ2-2,-,TRBV7-9,-,CASSERPRGELFF,TGTGCCAGCAGCGAGAGACCGAGGGGGGAGCTGTTTTTT
TRBJ2-1,-,TRBV6-4,-,CASSDSISKRYNEQFF,TGTGCCAGCAGTGACTCGATTAGCAAAAGATACAATGAGCAGTTCTTC
TRBJ2-1,-,TRBV19,-,CASSTPRTFLNNEQFF,TGTGCCAGTAGTACGCCACGGACTTTTCTAAACAATGAGCAGTTCTTC
TRBJ2-5,TRBD1,TRBV19,-,CASSIVSGTAKETQYF,TGTGCCAGTAGTATAGTCTCCGGGACAGCAAAAGAGACCCAGTACTTC
TRBJ2-7,TRBD2,TRBV7-6,-,CASSLRGGDYEQYF,TGTGCCAGCAGCTTACGGGGGGGTGACTACGAGCAGTACTTC
TRBJ2-1,TRBD1,TRBV6-1,few,CASSEALAQGVRLGEQFF,TGTGCCAGCAGTGAAGCGCTCGCTCAGGGGGTGCGTCTTGGTGAGCAGTTCTTC